This entry lists 8 T cell receptor beta chains sequenced from one sample in a study of blood T cell repertoires in COVID-19. The table came from immunoSEQ multiplex PCR; TCRdb's copy has only in-frame clones and leaves some out. The data show some 230,000 clones, less than 90% seen once. Sequenced sample: peripheral blood. The receptors shown here come from a woman aged 55-70 years who had recovered from COVID-19.

The V gene is TRBV7-8, the J gene TRBJ1-6; D is unresolved. This CDR3 contains 17 residues. Germline CDR1 is SGHVS and CDR2 is FQNEAQ. The germline V and J ends were trimmed by 8 bases and 0 bases, with 17 bases remaining between them. The CDR3 is CASQKSRFSSYNSPLHF. The CDR3 bases are TGTGCCAGCCAAAAATCCCGCTTCAGCTCCTATAATTCACCCCTCCACTTT.

The chain links TRBV5-6 to TRBJ1-1; D is unclear. CDR1 is SGHDT and CDR2 is YYEEEE in the germline V gene. V was cut by 0 bases and J by 1 base, with 7 bases left in between. The CDR3 is made up of 14 amino acids. The CDR3 sequence is CASSLVARNTEAFF. CDR3 bases: TGTGCCAGCAGCTTGGTTGCCAGGAACACTGAAGCTTTCTTT. Full variable domain (remainder filled in from reference TRBV5-6 and TRBJ1-1): DAGVTQSPTHLIKTRGQQVTLRCSPKSGHDTVSWYQQALGQGPQFIFQYYEEEERQRGNFPDRFSGHQFPNYSSELNVNALLLGDSALYLCASSLVARNTEAFFGQGTRLTVV.

The V and J genes are TRBV29-1 and TRBJ2-3; D is possibly TRBD1 (6 bases). CDR1 SQVTM and CDR2 ANQGSEA come from the germline V gene. V was pared by 6 bases and J by 2 bases, with 18 bases between. This CDR3 region has 15 residues. CDR3 bases: TGCAGCGTATCCGAGGGGGTCGGGTACACAGATACGCAGTATTTT. It encodes CSVSEGVGYTDTQYF.

The V gene is TRBV27, the J gene TRBJ1-1; D is unresolved. Germline V gene data show CDR1 as MNHEY and CDR2 as SMNVEV (reference sequence). The V and J ends lost 3 bases and 4 bases respectively, with 12 bases between them. CDR3 length equals 14 residues. DNA of the CDR3: TGTGCCAGCAGTTTCCAGGATGGGAGCACTGAAGCTTTCTTT. It yields the protein CASSFQDGSTEAFF.

This clone was seen a handful of times. The V call is TRBV5-8, the J call TRBJ1-5; D not certain. Trimming shortened V by 0 bases and J by 0 bases, and 13 bases separated the two germline ends. Germline V gives CDR1 SGHTS, CDR2 YDEGEE. The length of the CDR3 is 17 residues. The CDR3 loop is CASSLGRGLTSNQPQHF. CDR3 DNA sequence: TGTGCCAGCAGCTTGGGCCGCGGCCTCACTAGCAATCAGCCCCAGCATTTT.

The DNA of the CDR3 is TGCGCCAGCAGCTTCGGGGGAAGGGGCAATAATGAAAAACTGTTTTTT. It specifies CASSFGGRGNNEKLFF. This chain uses TRBV5-1 with TRBJ1-4; the D gene is possibly TRBD1 (5 bases). Germline V gene lookup returns CDR1 SGHRS and CDR2 YFSETQ. The CDR3 has 16 amino acids. Trimming pared 2 bases from V and 4 bases from J, leaving 15 bases between. Variable domain in full (rest from reference TRBV5-1 and TRBJ1-4): KAGVTQTPRYLIKTRGQQVTLSCSPISGHRSVSWYQQTPGQGLQFLFEYFSETQRNKGNFPGRFSGRQFSNSRSEMNVSTLELGDSALYLCASSFGGRGNNEKLFFGSGTQLSVL.

DNA for the CDR3: TGTGCCACCAGTGATTCAGGGGGGACCACAGATACGCAGTATTTT. Amino acid sequence: CATSDSGGTTDTQYF. V is TRBV24-1 and J is TRBJ2-3; D may be TRBD1 (7 bases). CDR1 and CDR2 from the germline V gene are KGHDR and SFDVKD. Trimming removed 2 bases at V and 2 bases at J, with 10 bases between. The CDR3 is 15 amino acids.

This chain uses TRBV11-2 with TRBJ2-3; possible D gene TRBD1, 5 bases. Germline V gene lookup returns CDR1 SGHAT and CDR2 FQNNGV. Deletions cut 5 bases from V and 6 bases from J, with 6 bases between. The CDR3 consists of 11 residues. CDR3 sequence: CASSRGDTQYF. CDR3 bases: TGTGCCAGCAGCAGGGGTGATACGCAGTATTTT.